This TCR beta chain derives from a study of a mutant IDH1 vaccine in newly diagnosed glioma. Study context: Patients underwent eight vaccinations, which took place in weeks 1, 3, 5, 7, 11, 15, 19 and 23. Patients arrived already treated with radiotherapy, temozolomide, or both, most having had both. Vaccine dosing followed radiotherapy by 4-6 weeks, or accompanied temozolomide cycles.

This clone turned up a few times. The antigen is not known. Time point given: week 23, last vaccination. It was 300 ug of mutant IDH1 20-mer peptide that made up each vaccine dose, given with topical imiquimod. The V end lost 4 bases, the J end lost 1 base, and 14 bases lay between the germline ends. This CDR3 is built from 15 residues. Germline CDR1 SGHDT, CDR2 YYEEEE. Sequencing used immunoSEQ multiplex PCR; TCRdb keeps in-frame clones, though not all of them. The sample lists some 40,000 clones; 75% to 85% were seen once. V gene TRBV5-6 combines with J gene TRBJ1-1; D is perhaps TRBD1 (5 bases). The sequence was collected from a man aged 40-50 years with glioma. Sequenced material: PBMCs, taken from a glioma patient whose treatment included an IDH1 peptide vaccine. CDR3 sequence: CASSQGRMSNTEAFF. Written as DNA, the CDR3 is TGTGCCAGCAGCCAGGGACGGATGTCGAACACTGAAGCTTTCTTT.